The clone carrying this T cell receptor (beta chain) was counted a single time. Its antigen is not known. CDR3 length equals 15 residues. The junction had 7 bases not matched to a gene; V was cut back by 2 bases and J by 4 bases. In germline, CDR1 is SGDLS, CDR2 YYNGEE. The record originates from a study of cytomegalovirus exposure and HLA in healthy donors. Study-level findings and limits: A missense variant in DCLRE1C was later tied to TCR beta V- and J-gene trimming. The authors enumerated over 150 TCR beta chains as linked to cytomegalovirus.

The study ran its PCR with 60 Vbeta and 13 Jbeta primers. Sequencing was performed with immunoSEQ multiplex PCR; in TCRdb, only in-frame clones are kept and a portion is missing. The sample lists approximately 190,000 clones, around 80% occurring once. The sequence was collected from a woman aged 18 to 35 in good health and CMV-seropositive. The sequenced material came from PBMCs. The rearrangement links TRBV9 to TRBJ2-3; 7 bases line up with TRBD1. The CDR3 protein is CASSVSIGTADTQYF. CDR3 nucleotide sequence: TGTGCCAGCAGCGTCTCCATCGGGACAGCAGATACGCAGTATTTT.